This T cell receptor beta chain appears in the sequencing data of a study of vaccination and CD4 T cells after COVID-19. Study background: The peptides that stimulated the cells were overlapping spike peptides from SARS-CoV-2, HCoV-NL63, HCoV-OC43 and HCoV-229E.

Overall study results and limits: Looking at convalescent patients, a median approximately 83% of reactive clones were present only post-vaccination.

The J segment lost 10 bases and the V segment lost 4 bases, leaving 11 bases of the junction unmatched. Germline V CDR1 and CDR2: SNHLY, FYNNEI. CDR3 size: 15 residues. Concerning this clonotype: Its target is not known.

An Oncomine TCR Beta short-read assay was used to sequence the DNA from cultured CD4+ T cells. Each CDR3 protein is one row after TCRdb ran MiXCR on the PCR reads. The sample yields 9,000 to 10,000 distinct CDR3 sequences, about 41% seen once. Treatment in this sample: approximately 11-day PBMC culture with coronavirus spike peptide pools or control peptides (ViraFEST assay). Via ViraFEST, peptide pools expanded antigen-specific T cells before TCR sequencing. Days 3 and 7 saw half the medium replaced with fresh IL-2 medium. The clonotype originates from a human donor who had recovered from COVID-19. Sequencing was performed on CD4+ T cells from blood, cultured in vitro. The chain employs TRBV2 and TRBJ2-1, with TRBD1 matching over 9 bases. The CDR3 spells CASSVPTGGGWEQFF. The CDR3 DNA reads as TGTGCCAGCAGTGTTCCGACAGGGGGTGGCTGGGAGCAGTTCTTC.